This TCR beta chain was observed in a study of blood T cell repertoires in COVID-19 (dated by TCRdb to between 2020 and 2021). Background for the entire study: Collaborator samples came from the United States, Italy and Spain and covered acute and convalescent phases of COVID-19. The material from the prospective study consisted of cDNA or gDNA derived from T cells, B-cell-depleted T cells, or PBMCs. Deeply sampled blood TCRbeta repertoires from subjects exposed to, actively infected with, or recovered from COVID-19 were included in the dataset. The repertoires were released in a freely available public database intended as a resource for research on the immune response to SARS-CoV-2. Samples were obtained from the ongoing ImmuneRACE study (first 160 participants) and from over 1,000 subjects provided by 6 global collaborators. Nearly every sample came with metadata listing a de-identified subject ID, COVID-19 status, age in years and sex. Where HLA class I and class II types were available, the types were taken from metadata supplied by the sample provider, not from assay-based typing.

TCRbeta CDR3 regions were amplified from genomic DNA by means of the immunoSEQ Assay, a bias-controlled multiplex PCR. The published analysis was carried out like this. The number of nucleated cells in each sample was estimated by amplification of reference gene primers within the assay. To quantify the absolute abundance of each unique TCRbeta CDR3 rearrangement, sequence reads were collapsed and filtered. For each sample, productive Simpson clonality was calculated as the square root of Simpson's diversity index across productive rearrangements. TCRdb retrieved this table from immuneACCESS and kept in-frame rearrangements only. Not all clones are present; in checked studies, unresolved V genes account for under half, and no reason is known for the remainder. V and J calls and clone size are given by that table; D and trimming were obtained from the DNA. The sample profile shows about 400,000 clones; 70% to 90% of them were found once. The top ten hold approximately 1% of the sample.

V lost 4 bases and J lost 4 bases; the stretch between them is 16 bases long. The CDR3, cysteine through phenylalanine, is 16 amino acids long. Only the CDR3 region is kept as DNA, spanning 48 bases read in frame from base 1. Taken from the germline V gene, the CDR1 and CDR2 loops are KGHSH and LQKENI. Here is what the overall study found, with its caveats: Clinical and demographic metadata were provided uncurated, with the amount varying by source and participant.

Participants in the prospective study were aged 18 to 89 years, lived in 20 to 25 United States geographic areas, and enrolled through a virtual design. In the prospective study, participants were assigned to cohorts based on the clinical history participants reported in a screening survey and a study questionnaire. Each participant in the prospective study had whole blood, serum and a nasopharyngeal or oropharyngeal swab collected by mobile phlebotomists. Participants in the prospective study had the option to provide additional blood draws and questionnaires over an approximately 2-month period. Before DNA extraction, blood samples from the prospective study were shipped at room temperature or frozen. For this clone: Its target antigen remains unknown. No base-level quality is on record; no much larger clone is a single base apart.

The specimen was PBMCs or T cells enriched from blood (not recorded which). This clonotype originated in a woman in her thirties with acute COVID-19. This chain joins TRBV18 to TRBJ2-2, with a weak D call of TRBD2 (6 bases match). The CDR3 has the sequence CASSRNPGLSTGELFF. In nucleotide form, the sequence is TGTGCCAGCTCACGAAATCCGGGACTCAGCACCGGGGAGCTGTTTTTT. Here the CDR3 is joined to the reference TRBV18 and TRBJ2-2 genes, and the full variable domain is: NAGVMQNPRHLVRRRGQEARLRCSPMKGHSHVYWYRQLPEEGLKFMVYLQKENIIDESGMPKERFSAEFPKEGPSILRIQQVVRGDSAAYFCASSRNPGLSTGELFFGEGSRLTVL.